The 24 T cell receptor beta chains listed next were all sequenced from one sample in a study of T cells in Graves' hyperthyroidism and ophthalmopathy. Amplified regions were TCR beta CDR3 sequences from RNA transcripts. TCR CDR3 regions were first amplified by RT-PCR with HTBI primers. TCRdb analysed the multiplex PCR reads with MiXCR anew, one entry per CDR3 protein. The data hold roughly 300,000 distinct CDR3 sequences, with around a sixth observed a single time. Sequencing was carried out using blood. Source of these receptors: a woman aged 50 to 60 with Graves' hyperthyroidism.

V gene TRBV29-1 combines with J gene TRBJ1-1, with 7 bases identical to TRBD1. Germline lookup yields CDR1 SQVTM and CDR2 ANQGSEA. Trimming at V came to 7 bases and at J to 0 bases, leaving 5 bases not matched to a gene. The CDR3 contains 13 residues. The DNA of the CDR3 is TGCAGCGGGGGACAGTACATGAACACTGAAGCTTTCTTT. Protein sequence: CSGGQYMNTEAFF.

This clonotype has at least ten counts. This sequence joins TRBV20-1 and TRBJ1-1; 8 nucleotides agree with TRBD1. CDR3 length: 15 residues. The J segment lost 1 base and the V segment lost 2 bases, leaving 6 bases of the junction unmatched. The germline V gene encodes CDR1 DFQATT and CDR2 SNEGSKA (reference sequence). CDR3 in DNA: TGCAGTGCTAGACCAGGACAGGGTGGGAACACTGAAGCTTTCTTT. Protein sequence: CSARPGQGGNTEAFF.

This clonotype was counted ten times or more. The V and J genes are TRBV2 and TRBJ1-1; unclear D gene. This CDR3 has 14 amino acids. Deletions cut 6 bases from V and 1 base from J, with 12 bases between. Germline-derived CDR1 and CDR2 are SNHLY and FYNNEI. CDR3 amino acids: CASSNSRTNTEAFF. Written as DNA, the CDR3 is TGTGCCAGCAGCAATTCCAGAACGAACACTGAAGCTTTCTTT.

This chain joins TRBV7-3 and TRBJ2-3; the D gene is possibly TRBD2 (6 bases). V was trimmed by 5 bases and J by 4 bases, leaving 16 bases between them. CDR3 size: 15 residues. Germline V CDR1 and CDR2: SGHTA, FQGTGA. CDR3 loop: CASSPSTRIADTQYF. CDR3 DNA: TGTGCCAGCAGCCCATCGACTAGAATTGCAGATACGCAGTATTTT.

This clonotype was picked up many times. V usage is TRBV25-1 and J usage is TRBJ2-1; D ambiguous. Per germline, CDR1 MGHDK and CDR2 SYGVNS. CDR3 length equals 17 residues. V lost 0 bases and J 7 bases, leaving 19 bases between the germline ends. CDR3 in amino acids: CASSEYSVSKGRNEQFF. CDR3 DNA sequence: TGTGCCAGCAGTGAATATTCGGTGTCGAAGGGTAGGAATGAGCAGTTCTTC.

This clonotype was observed at least ten times. The chain is built from TRBV28 and TRBJ1-2, with TRBD1 identical over 8 bases. V lost 6 bases and J lost 4; bases outside the gene matches: 13. The germline V gene has CDR1 MDHEN and CDR2 SYDVKM. The CDR3 runs to 16 residues. The CDR3: CASSLSTGVPLYGYTF. Written as DNA, the CDR3 is TGTGCCAGCAGCCTATCGACAGGGGTCCCCCTCTATGGCTACACCTTC.

The sample holds a few counts of this clonotype. The chain has TRBV2 and TRBJ1-2, with 8 positions matching TRBD1. The CDR3 is 13 residues long. Germline loops: CDR1 SNHLY, CDR2 FYNNEI. V was clipped by 11 bases and J by 7 bases; unmatched bases: 12. Here the CDR3 DNA reads TGTGCCTCATCATGGGAGCAGGGGGCTGGCTACACCTTC. Amino acid sequence: CASSWEQGAGYTF.

This clonotype occurred many times. The chain uses TRBV6-1 and TRBJ2-7, with TRBD2 matching 13 bases. The CDR3 has 15 residues. Germline lookup yields CDR1 MNHNS and CDR2 SASEGT. The V and J ends lost 4 bases and 4 bases, in that order; junction bases with no gene match: 4. CDR3 protein: CASSVLAGGGYEQYF. Here the CDR3 DNA reads TGTGCCAGCAGTGTACTAGCGGGAGGGGGTTACGAGCAGTACTTC.

In its sample, this clonotype was seen a few times. V and J are TRBV28 and TRBJ1-5; TRBD1 aligns across 7 bases. V trimming: 6 bases; J trimming: 5 bases; junction bases outside the gene matches: 4. The CDR3 consists of 13 residues. Germline V CDR1 and CDR2: MDHEN, SYDVKM. Written as DNA, the CDR3 is TGTGCCAGCAGCCGGACAGGCGATCAGCCCCAGCATTTT. It yields the protein CASSRTGDQPQHF.

This clonotype has more than one count but fewer than ten. V and J are TRBV19 and TRBJ2-1; 8 bases line up with TRBD2. The CDR3 is 18 amino acids. Germline lookup yields CDR1 LNHDA and CDR2 SQIVND (reference sequence). Trimming cost V 4 bases and J 0 bases; bases outside gene matches: 11. CDR3 sequence: CASSSPAGASSSYNEQFF. CDR3 coding DNA: TGTGCCAGTAGTAGTCCAGCGGGAGCCTCTAGCTCCTACAATGAGCAGTTCTTC.

Note on this clonotype: A clone one base away is much larger, so this may be a read error. The chain links TRBV19 to TRBJ2-1; possibly TRBD1 for D (6 bases). The CDR3 has 15 amino acids. CDR1 is LNHDA, CDR2 SQIVND, per germline (reference sequence). The CDR3 DNA is TGTGCCAGTAGTGTGACAGGAAGCTCCTACAATGAGCGGTTCTTC. This gives the protein CASSVTGSSYNERFF.

This clonotype was observed at least ten times. The V call is TRBV20-1, the J call TRBJ2-3, with TRBD1 matching over 9 bases. This CDR3 has 14 amino acids. Germline V gene data show CDR1 as DFQATT and CDR2 as SNEGSKA (reference sequence). V was pared by 3 bases and J by 3 bases, with 4 bases of the junction left unmatched. CDR3 DNA sequence: TGCAGTGCTAGCCTAGGACAGGGGACAGATACGCAGTATTTT. This gives the protein CSASLGQGTDTQYF.

The chain combines TRBV12-3 or TRBV12-4 with TRBJ1-3, with 7 bases aligning to TRBD1. There are 15 residues in the CDR3. Trimming removed 4 bases from V and 4 bases from J; junction bases left unmatched: 7. CDR3 sequence (DNA): TGTGCCAGCAGTTCCGCACAGGGGCCCGGAAACACCATATATTTT. This sequence encodes CASSSAQGPGNTIYF.

The chain carries TRBV6-1 and TRBJ1-1, with D uncertain. Germline CDR1 MNHNS, CDR2 SASEGT. V gave up 8 bases and J gave up 8 bases, with 12 bases separating them. The CDR3 contains 11 residues. Written as DNA, the CDR3 is TGTGCCAGCGTTGTAGGGCACGAAGCTTTCTTT. It is translated as CASVVGHEAFF.

This clonotype was seen a few times. CDR3 DNA: TGTGCCAGCAGCGTAGTGCCAGGAGACAATGAGCAGTTCTTC. It translates to CASSVVPGDNEQFF. The chain couples TRBV9 to TRBJ2-1; unclear D gene. CDR3 length equals 14 residues. Trimming stripped 0 bases from V and 5 bases from J, with 9 bases between. CDR1 is SGDLS and CDR2 is YYNGEE in the germline V gene.

The table lists this clonotype with many counts. This chain connects TRBV6-2 or TRBV6-3 to TRBJ2-5; D unresolved. Looked up from germline, CDR1 is MNHEY and CDR2 is SVGEGT. The CDR3 is 13 residues long. With 5 bases removed from V and 0 bases from J, the gap between germline ends came to 7 bases. This chain's CDR3 is CASSRPYQETQYF. The CDR3 DNA reads as TGTGCCAGCAGTCGACCGTACCAAGAGACCCAGTACTTC.

This clonotype was recorded once. Possible read error: a much larger clone is one base away. J is TRBJ1-6 and V is TRBV30, with 9 bases identical to TRBD1. The CDR3 covers 13 residues. Germline V gene sequence: CDR1 GTSNPN, CDR2 SVGIG (reference sequence). Trimming cost V 3 bases and J 10 bases; bases outside gene matches: 4. The CDR3 DNA is TGTGCCTGGAGCTGGACAGGGGAATCACCCCTCCACTTT. Translating gives CAWSWTGESPLHF.

This clonotype was seen at least ten times. The genes are TRBV12-3 or TRBV12-4 and TRBJ1-2; D is possibly TRBD1 (5 bases). The CDR3 consists of 13 residues. V lost 6 bases, J lost 8 bases, and 16 bases lay in between. The chain's CDR3 is CASRSDRIGGYTF. CDR3 nucleotide sequence: TGTGCCAGCAGGTCCGACAGAATAGGGGGCTACACCTTC.

This clonotype was seen a handful of times. At one boundary the junction diverges from the germline segment, which might be a read error. The chain joins TRBV28 to TRBJ2-7, with TRBD2 matching 10 bases. Germline loops: CDR1 MDHEN, CDR2 SYDVKM. The CDR3 length is 15 residues. This CDR3 reads CASSSSGRVSYKQYF. The CDR3, as DNA: TGTGCCAGCAGCTCCAGCGGGAGGGTCTCCTACAAGCAGTACTTC.

This clonotype was observed at least ten times. The V call is TRBV5-5, the J call TRBJ1-1; no firm D call. Trimming removed 1 base at V and 5 bases at J, with 9 bases between. This CDR3 region has 13 residues. CDR1 SGHKS and CDR2 YYEKEE come from the germline V gene (reference sequence). The CDR3 DNA reads as TGTGCCAGCAGCTTGTTAGGTGAGACTGAAGCTTTCTTT. As protein: CASSLLGETEAFF.

The gene calls are TRBV9 and TRBJ1-6, with D unclear. Germline CDR1 is SGDLS and CDR2 is YYNGEE. The V end lost 0 bases, the J end lost 7 bases, and 8 bases lay between the germline ends. The length of the CDR3 is 14 residues. The CDR3: CASSVGVGNSPLHF. Written as DNA, the CDR3 is TGTGCCAGCAGCGTAGGTGTGGGGAATTCACCCCTCCACTTT.

The V gene is TRBV7-3, the J gene TRBJ1-2; D is ambiguous. CDR3 length equals 14 residues. Trimming left V 1 base short and J 0 bases short, with 6 bases between. CDR1 is SGHTA, CDR2 FQGTGA, per germline. In DNA form, the CDR3 reads TGTGCCAGCAGCTTAAATCCAGCTAACTATGGCTACACCTTC. Amino acids: CASSLNPANYGYTF.

This chain joins TRBV6-1 and TRBJ2-5, with TRBD2 matching 13 bases. CDR1 MNHNS and CDR2 SASEGT come from the germline V gene. V dropped 4 bases and J dropped 5; count of bases not matched to a gene: 1. There are 14 residues in the CDR3. The CDR3 nucleotides are TGTGCCAGCAGTGCGACTAGCGGGGGGGAGACCCAGTACTTC. The encoded protein is CASSATSGGETQYF.

This clonotype has at least ten counts. The chain is built from TRBV28 and TRBJ1-1, with 7 nucleotides matching TRBD1. The CDR3 loop spans 14 amino acids. The germline CDR1 and CDR2 sequences are MDHEN and SYDVKM. The trim removed 7 bases at V and 0 bases at J, leaving 5 bases unmatched. This CDR3 reads CASMGTALNTEAFF. The CDR3 bases are TGTGCCAGCATGGGGACAGCTTTGAACACTGAAGCTTTCTTT. Drawing the rest from reference TRBV28 and TRBJ1-1, the complete variable domain is DVKVTQSSRYLVKRTGEKVFLECVQDMDHENMFWYRQDPGLGLRLIYFSYDVKMKEKGDIPEGYSVSREKKERFSLILESASTNQTSMYLCASMGTALNTEAFFGQGTRLTVV.